This T cell receptor (beta chain) is drawn from a study of T cells in Graves' hyperthyroidism and ophthalmopathy. Study-level results: Ophthalmopathy was told apart from stable hyperthyroidism by a 13 V-J model. Researchers found most expanded thyroid clonotypes above 0.001 in blood as well.

Germline CDR1 and CDR2: DFQATT and SNEGSKA (reference sequence). CDR3 size: 17 residues. V was pared by 3 bases and J by 0 bases, with 18 bases between. This clonotype has ten or more counts. Its antigen is not identified. No ophthalmopathy progression within 18 months constituted stable Graves' hyperthyroidism. The source material, RNA transcripts, was used to amplify TCR beta CDR3 regions. The study used the HTBI primer set for a first-round RT-PCR of the TCR CDR3. Via MiXCR, TCRdb re-called the multiplex PCR reads, giving one row per CDR3 protein. The table shows about 380,000 distinct CDR3 sequences, with about 15% occurring only once.

V is TRBV20-1 and J is TRBJ1-5; D possibly corresponds to TRBD1 (6 bases). This clonotype was obtained from a woman aged 55-75 years with Graves' hyperthyroidism. The specimen sequenced was blood. Here the CDR3 reads CSARGQGSWDSNQPQHF. CDR3 coding DNA: TGCAGTGCTAGGGGTCAGGGGAGCTGGGATAGCAATCAGCCCCAGCATTTT.